What follows are 23 T cell receptor beta chains derived from one specimen sequenced in a study of regulatory T cells in long-lasting Graves disease. Construction of TCR beta libraries relied on iRepertoire HTBI primers and on Arm-PCR targeting CDR3 regions. Via MiXCR, TCRdb re-called the multiplex PCR reads, giving one row per CDR3 protein. Here the sample spans 320,000 or so distinct CDR3 sequences, roughly 18% being singletons. Documented time point: newly diagnosed GD, antithyroid drugs for less than 3 months. Following extraction of RNA from PBMCs, that RNA was used to make the TCR library. Sequencing was performed on peripheral blood mononuclear cells (PBMCs), taken at new diagnosis, from a patient treated with antithyroid drugs. Receptors originate from a female donor with Graves disease.

This clonotype was counted many times. The chain carries TRBV6-6 and TRBJ2-1; 7 positions agree with TRBD1. Germline V gene lookup returns CDR1 MNHNY and CDR2 SVGAGI (reference sequence). Losses at the gene ends were 0 bases for V and 8 bases for J; bases not matched to a gene: 4. The CDR3 is 14 residues long. Here the CDR3 reads CASSYSTGNDEQFF. The CDR3 region has the DNA TGTGCCAGCAGTTACTCGACAGGGAACGATGAGCAGTTCTTC.

This clonotype was seen only a few times. The J gene is TRBJ1-4, the V gene TRBV3-1, with D possibly matching TRBD1 (5 bases). Germline CDR1 reads LGHDT; CDR2 reads YNNKEL (reference sequence). V lost 5 bases and J 0 bases, leaving 13 bases between the germline ends. This CDR3 has 16 residues. The CDR3 here is CASSFYTGATNEKLFF. In DNA form, the CDR3 reads TGTGCCAGCAGCTTTTACACAGGAGCAACTAATGAAAAACTGTTTTTT.

The J gene is TRBJ2-5, the V gene TRBV15, with a weak D call TRBD2 (7 bases). Trimming left V 2 bases short and J 8 bases short, with 21 bases between. Germline-derived CDR1 and CDR2 are LNHNV and YYDKDF (reference sequence). The CDR3 consists of 16 residues. The CDR3 spells CATSRRQDRAGFTQYF. The CDR3 bases are TGTGCCACCAGCAGAAGACAGGACAGAGCGGGGTTTACCCAGTACTTC.

This clonotype was counted many times. J is TRBJ2-3 and V is TRBV12-3 or TRBV12-4; 12 bases are shared with TRBD2. CDR3 length equals 15 residues. J gave up 5 bases and V 5 bases, and 5 bases lay outside the gene matches. CDR3 sequence: CASSPLAGGKDTQYF. In nucleotides, the CDR3 is TGTGCCAGCAGTCCACTAGCGGGAGGAAAAGATACGCAGTATTTT.

About this clonotype itself: A much more abundant neighbour one base away suggests this may be a read error. V gene TRBV7-2 combines with J gene TRBJ2-1; maybe TRBD2 (6 bases). Near its end, the DNA agrees better with TRBJ2-5, so the J call may be wrong. The germline gives CDR1 SGHTA, CDR2 FQGNSA. This CDR3 is 17 amino acids long. CDR3 DNA: TGTGCCAGCAGCTTAGGTCTAGTACTATCGGGAGCAGAGACCCAGTACTTC. Amino acid sequence: CASSLGLVLSGAETQYF.

This clonotype was counted at least ten times. CDR3: CASRDREGTNEQFF. The CDR3 coding sequence is TGCGCCAGCAGGGACAGGGAAGGAACCAATGAGCAGTTCTTC. The rearrangement uses TRBV5-1 and TRBJ2-1; 8 bases fit TRBD1. The CDR3 runs 14 residues. With V trimmed by 5 bases and J by 6 bases, 7 bases remained unmatched. The germline CDR1 and CDR2 sequences are SGHRS and YFSETQ.

This clonotype was picked up many times. The chain carries TRBV28 and TRBJ2-5, with D perhaps matching TRBD1 or TRBD2 (6 bases each). The germline V and J ends were trimmed by 3 bases and 5 bases, with 16 bases remaining between them. The CDR3 covers 15 residues. CDR1 and CDR2 from the germline V gene are MDHEN and SYDVKM. CDR3 amino acids: CASSFIGGGSETQYF. CDR3 DNA sequence: TGTGCCAGCAGTTTTATCGGGGGCGGCAGTGAGACCCAGTACTTC.

In its sample, this clonotype was seen many times. V gene TRBV12-3 or TRBV12-4 combines with J gene TRBJ1-2; D is unclear. The germline V and J ends were trimmed by 8 bases and 5 bases, with 15 bases remaining between them. The CDR3 totals 13 residues. DNA for the CDR3: TGTGCCAGCGGCTCGGCACAAAGATATGGCTACACCTTC. Protein: CASGSAQRYGYTF.

This clonotype came up a few times. Written as DNA, the CDR3 is TGTGCCAGTAGTATATTACTAGCGGTCAGTGAGCAGTTCTTC. This sequence encodes CASSILLAVSEQFF. The chain uses TRBV19 and TRBJ2-1; 8 bases line up with TRBD2. The germline V gene has CDR1 LNHDA and CDR2 SQIVND (reference sequence). The trim removed 2 bases at V and 9 bases at J, leaving 6 bases unmatched. The CDR3 extends over 14 amino acids.

This clonotype was seen at least ten times. The chain combines TRBV3-1 with TRBJ2-1; a weak D match, TRBD2 (6 bases). V was trimmed by 1 base and J by 12 bases, leaving 13 bases between them. CDR3 length: 13 amino acids. Germline V gene lookup returns CDR1 LGHDT and CDR2 YNNKEL (reference sequence). CDR3 DNA: TGTGCCAGCAGCCAAGGGGGCGGGAACGTGCAGTTCTTC. Protein product: CASSQGGGNVQFF.

This clonotype was seen a handful of times. The rearrangement joins TRBV18 to TRBJ2-5, with 13 bases that match TRBD2. V shed 3 bases, J shed 2 bases, and the junction held 12 bases outside the gene matches. Germline values: CDR1 KGHSH, CDR2 LQKENI. The CDR3 covers 19 residues. CDR3 coding DNA: TGTGCCAGCTCACCTATCCCGGGACTAGCGGGAAGGGGTCAAGAGACCCAGTACTTC. The encoded protein is CASSPIPGLAGRGQETQYF.

This clonotype was observed many times. V usage is TRBV12-3 or TRBV12-4 and J usage is TRBJ2-7; D is ambiguous. V lost 3 bases and J 4 bases, leaving 13 bases between the germline ends. The CDR3 has 14 amino acids. The CDR3 DNA is TGTGCCAGCAGTTTTACCGCGAAAGAATACGAGCAGTACTTC. Translation: CASSFTAKEYEQYF.

The sample holds a few counts of this clonotype. The V and J genes are TRBV3-1 and TRBJ1-2; no reliable D call. The CDR3 extends over 12 amino acids. CDR1 and CDR2 (germline): LGHDT, YNNKEL (reference sequence). The V gene lost 6 bases and the J gene lost 7 bases, with 12 bases spanning the gap. The CDR3 DNA follows: TGTGCCAGCAGAAACGCGGCTGGTGGCTACACCTTC. Translation gives CASRNAAGGYTF.

With respect to this clonotype: The germline gene is not matched at one end of the junction; a read error may be the cause. V is TRBV7-7 and J is TRBJ2-1; 12 nucleotides line up with TRBD2. There are 15 residues in the CDR3. CDR1 and CDR2 from the germline V gene are SSHAT and FNYEAQ (reference sequence). For the CDR3, the DNA is TGTGCTAGCAGCCCCTGGACTAGCGGGAATGGTGAGCAGTTCTTC. Amino acid sequence: CASSPWTSGNGEQFF.

About this clonotype: This clone may be a read error of a much larger clone one base away. The J gene is TRBJ2-2, the V gene TRBV11-2, with a possible D match to TRBD1 (5 bases). Trimming took 4 bases from V and 7 from J, leaving 25 bases between them. Germline V CDR1 and CDR2: SGHAT, FQNNGV. CDR3 length equals 18 residues. As DNA, the CDR3 is TGTGCCAGCAGCTCGGAACACTTTCAGGGAAGTCAAGGCGGGGAGCTGTTTTTT. Amino acid sequence: CASSSEHFQGSQGGELFF.

The chain carries TRBV19 and TRBJ2-7, with TRBD2 identical over 8 bases. Per germline, CDR1 LNHDA and CDR2 SQIVND (reference sequence). The CDR3 runs 15 residues. V lost 3 bases and J lost 1; bases outside the gene matches: 5. CDR3 sequence reads: CASSIGGALSYEQYF. In nucleotides, the CDR3 is TGTGCCAGTAGTATCGGGGGGGCCTTATCCTACGAGCAGTACTTC.

This clonotype was seen a handful of times. A much larger clonotype is one base distant, so this may be a read error. V usage is TRBV6-2 or TRBV6-3 and J usage is TRBJ1-2; D perhaps matches TRBD1 (6 bases). Trimming shortened V by 6 bases and J by 4 bases, and 15 bases separated the two germline ends. The CDR3 is made up of 14 amino acids. Looked up from germline, CDR1 is MNHEY and CDR2 is SVGEGT. CDR3 bases: TGTGCCAGCAGACCATCTGGACAGATCTATGGCTACACCTTC. Protein: CASRPSGQIYGYTF.

This clonotype was seen at least ten times. This chain links TRBV4-2 with TRBJ2-2; 7 nucleotides align to TRBD2. The CDR3 totals 16 residues. Per the germline V gene, CDR1 is LGHNA and CDR2 is YNFKEQ. After removal of 3 bases from V and 4 bases from J, the junction contained 8 bases not matched to a gene. CDR3 coding DNA: TGTGCCAGCAGCCAGAGGGGCGGGAGTGGCACCGGGGAGCTGTTTTTT. It yields the protein CASSQRGGSGTGELFF.

This clonotype was picked up many times. The J gene is TRBJ2-1, the V gene TRBV27, with 11 positions matching TRBD1. V shed 6 bases, J shed 3 bases, and the junction held 13 bases outside the gene matches. The CDR3 runs 18 residues. Germline V CDR1 and CDR2: MNHEY, SMNVEV (reference sequence). As DNA, the CDR3 is TGTGCCAGCAGGCATGGACAGGGGGCGGACTATAACTACAATGAGCAGTTCTTC. Amino acid sequence: CASRHGQGADYNYNEQFF.

Concerning this clonotype itself: It may be a read error: a sequence one base away is much more abundant. The chain is built from TRBV6-1 and TRBJ2-7, with 9 bases identical to TRBD2. The germline CDR1 and CDR2 sequences are MNHNS and SASEGT. V shed 4 bases, J shed 6 bases, and the junction held 19 bases outside the gene matches. There are 18 residues in the CDR3. Here the CDR3 DNA reads TGTGCCAGCAGTGGACAGTGGCGGGGGGGGCGAGGGTACTGCGAGCAGTACTTC. It yields the protein CASSGQWRGGRGYCEQYF.

This clonotype was detected ten times or more. The chain couples TRBV18 to TRBJ2-3; D unclear. The CDR3 runs to 13 residues. Between the trimmed V and J ends, which lost 2 bases and 3 bases, there was a span of 6 bases. The germline gives CDR1 KGHSH, CDR2 LQKENI. The CDR3 DNA sequence: TGTGCCAGCTCACCAAGGGAAACAGATACGCAGTATTTT. Amino acids: CASSPRETDTQYF.

As for this clonotype: A much larger clone lies a single base off, so this may be a read error. The rearrangement joins TRBV2 to TRBJ1-5; 7 nucleotides line up with TRBD1. There are 16 residues in the CDR3. CDR1 and CDR2 (germline): SNHLY, FYNNEI. CDR3 protein: CAGRGWDGDSNQPQHF. CDR3 DNA: TGTGCCGGCAGGGGGTGGGACGGCGATAGCAATCAGCCCCAGCATTTT.

The sample holds many counts of this clonotype. CDR3 in DNA: TGTGCCAGCAGCCAAGAGTCCCTCGCGGGAAAAGAAAAACTGTTTTTT. Protein: CASSQESLAGKEKLFF. V and J are TRBV4-2 and TRBJ1-4, with D unclear. In germline, CDR1 is LGHNA, CDR2 YNFKEQ. CDR3 length: 16 residues. V was shortened by 0 bases and J by 8 bases, with 16 bases between the two germline ends.